The 9 T cell receptor beta chains below were found in one sample sequenced in a study of blood T cell repertoires in COVID-19. TCRdb keeps only in-frame clones here, not all; method: immunoSEQ multiplex PCR. The sample contains around 60,000 clones, over 60% of which appear only once. Specimen: peripheral blood. These receptors were obtained from a man aged 25 to 45 with COVID-19, enrolled during active disease.

This clone was picked up a small number of times. The sample carries other DNA sequences with the same CDR3. This chain uses TRBV6-5 with TRBJ1-5; tentative D call: TRBD1 (6 bases). Trimming took 6 bases from V and 5 from J, leaving 14 bases between them. The CDR3 has 14 amino acids. In germline, CDR1 is MNHEY, CDR2 SVGAGI. The CDR3 DNA follows: TGTGCCAGCAGCCGCACAGGGCGCGATCAGCCCCAGCATTTT. Translation: CASSRTGRDQPQHF.

The rearrangement joins TRBV7-3 to TRBJ2-1, with TRBD2 matching 11 bases. The CDR3 consists of 17 residues. With V trimmed by 2 bases and J by 5 bases, 8 bases remained unmatched. CDR1 and CDR2 from the germline V gene are SGHTA and FQGTGA. Here the CDR3 reads CASSLGPVAGGDNEQFF. The CDR3 DNA is TGTGCCAGCAGCTTAGGGCCCGTAGCGGGAGGGGACAATGAGCAGTTCTTC.

This clone was detected only once. The V call is TRBV19, the J call TRBJ2-3; TRBD2 matches 10 bases. The ends lost 9 bases at V and 6 bases at J; junction bases unmatched: 9. This CDR3 spans 14 amino acids. CDR1 and CDR2 (germline): LNHDA, SQIVND (reference sequence). The CDR3, as DNA: TGTGCCAGCCGATCGGATAGCGGGAGGGATACGCAGTATTTT. Translating it yields CASRSDSGRDTQYF.

The chain joins TRBV7-2 to TRBJ2-3, with 12 bases fitting TRBD2. This CDR3 comprises 16 residues. Germline V gene sequence: CDR1 SGHTA, CDR2 FQGNSA. J lost 2 bases, V lost 2 bases, and 2 bases had no gene match. CDR3 in amino acids: CASSLLAGGFTDTQYF. CDR3 DNA sequence: TGTGCCAGCAGCTTACTAGCGGGGGGGTTCACAGATACGCAGTATTTT.

This rearrangement joins TRBV29-1 to TRBJ1-1; D unresolved. The CDR3 covers 13 residues. Germline V lookup: CDR1 SQVTM, CDR2 ANQGSEA. Trimming took off 4 bases at V and 3 bases at J, with 12 bases between the two ends. The CDR3 loop is CSVGRGEYTEAFF. CDR3 nucleotide sequence: TGCAGCGTTGGCCGCGGGGAGTACACTGAAGCTTTCTTT.

The rearrangement uses TRBV3-1 (or the pseudogene TRBV3-2) and TRBJ2-7; 14 nucleotides agree with TRBD2. The CDR3 contains 15 residues. Trimming removed 3 bases from V and 7 bases from J; junction bases left unmatched: 5. The V gene's germline CDR1 is LGHDT and CDR2 YNNKEL (reference sequence). The CDR3, as DNA: TGTGCCAGCAGCCAGGGACTAGCGGGAGTCCGAGAGCAGTACTTC. Encoded protein: CASSQGLAGVREQYF.

This clone was counted between two and nine times. The V gene is TRBV25-1, the J gene TRBJ1-5; D not resolved. V gave up 6 bases and J gave up 3 bases, with 6 bases separating them. The germline V gene has CDR1 MGHDK and CDR2 SYGVNS. The CDR3 runs to 12 residues. The CDR3 DNA follows: TGTGCCAGCAGCGTAAACAATCAGCCCCAGCATTTT. It codes for CASSVNNQPQHF. Filled out from reference TRBV25-1 and TRBJ1-5, the complete variable domain reads EADIYQTPRYLVIGTGKKITLECSQTMGHDKMYWYQQDPGMELHLIHYSYGVNSTEKGDLSSESTVSRIRTEHFPLTLESARPSHTSQYLCASSVNNQPQHFGDGTRLSIL.

The chain links TRBV27 to TRBJ1-2, with D perhaps TRBD1 (5 bases). The CDR3 contains 15 residues. CDR1 is MNHEY, CDR2 SMNVEV, per germline (reference sequence). Deletions cut 6 bases from V and 4 bases from J, with 18 bases between. The CDR3 DNA sequence: TGTGCCAGCAGCCCCTATCTGGGAGGGGTCTATGGCTACACCTTC. This sequence encodes CASSPYLGGVYGYTF.

This chain joins TRBV2 and TRBJ1-5; a weak D match, TRBD1 (5 bases). Germline V gene sequence: CDR1 SNHLY, CDR2 FYNNEI. Trimming cost V 3 bases and J 1 base, with 16 bases left between them. The CDR3 loop spans 17 amino acids. CDR3 region: CASSEFMVTDSNQPQHF. CDR3 in DNA: TGTGCCAGCAGTGAGTTCATGGTGACAGACAGCAATCAGCCCCAGCATTTT.